The 30 T cell receptor beta chains given below trace back to one sample, sequenced in a study of blood T cell repertoires in COVID-19. Method: immunoSEQ multiplex PCR; TCRdb's copy keeps in-frame clones and lacks some. The sample contains a few hundred thousand clones, 86% of which appear only once. The sequenced sample consisted of peripheral blood. Receptors originate from a woman in her 50s with acute or convalescent COVID-19.

J is TRBJ1-1 and V is TRBV6-5, with D perhaps TRBD1 (6 bases). Trimming took off 3 bases at V and 1 base at J, with 9 bases between the two ends. Germline V gives CDR1 MNHEY, CDR2 SVGAGI. This CDR3 region has 14 residues. The CDR3 DNA reads as TGTGCCAGCAGTTATCAACAGGGGAACACTGAAGCTTTCTTT. It encodes CASSYQQGNTEAFF.

This chain links TRBV6-5 with TRBJ1-2, with 9 bases aligning to TRBD1. The CDR3 is made up of 14 amino acids. Germline-derived CDR1 and CDR2 are MNHEY and SVGAGI. The V segment lost 2 bases and the J segment 8 bases; nucleotides outside the gene matches: 6. The CDR3 reads CASSYRGTGNGYTF. In DNA, the CDR3 is TGTGCCAGCAGTTACCGGGGGACAGGGAACGGCTACACCTTC.

The V and J genes are TRBV4-1 and TRBJ2-2; TRBD2 agrees at 15 bases. CDR3 length equals 18 residues. CDR1 and CDR2 (germline): MGHRA, YSYEKL. V lost 0 bases and J lost 6; bases outside the gene matches: 5. CDR3 bases: TGCGCCAGCAGCCAAGAGGGACTAGCGGGAGGATCATCCGGGGAGCTGTTTTTT. Protein sequence: CASSQEGLAGGSSGELFF.

CDR3 coding DNA: TGTGCCAGCAGCGTAGGGACAGAAAAAAATCAGCCCCAGCATTTT. It yields the protein CASSVGTEKNQPQHF. The V and J genes are TRBV9 and TRBJ1-5; maybe TRBD1 (6 bases). Trimming cost V 0 bases and J 4 bases, with 11 bases left between them. The germline V gene has CDR1 SGDLS and CDR2 YYNGEE. This CDR3 comprises 15 residues.

V usage is TRBV7-2 and J usage is TRBJ2-5, with a weak D call TRBD2 (5 bases). The V end lost 3 bases, the J end lost 2 bases, and 22 bases lay between the germline ends. The CDR3 totals 18 residues. CDR1 SGHTA and CDR2 FQGNSA come from the germline V gene. The CDR3 is CASSLKAVGGYIQETQYF. The CDR3 DNA reads as TGTGCCAGCAGCTTGAAGGCAGTGGGCGGGTACATTCAAGAGACCCAGTACTTC. The full variable domain, completed using reference TRBV7-2 and TRBJ2-5, is GAGVSQSPSNKVTEKGKDVELRCDPISGHTALYWYRQSLGQGLEFLIYFQGNSAPDKSGLPSDRFSAERTGGSVSTLTIQRTQQEDSAVYLCASSLKAVGGYIQETQYFGPGTRLLVL.

The chain combines TRBV28 with TRBJ2-5; unclear D gene. Trimming removed 3 bases from V and 1 base from J, with 9 bases in between. CDR3 length equals 14 residues. The germline CDR1 and CDR2 sequences are MDHEN and SYDVKM. This CDR3 reads CASSLPEAQETQYF. In DNA, the CDR3 is TGTGCCAGCAGTTTGCCTGAGGCCCAAGAGACCCAGTACTTC.

The chain links TRBV28 to TRBJ1-1; TRBD1 matches 8 bases. The trim removed 4 bases at V and 4 bases at J, leaving 8 bases unmatched. Looked up from germline, CDR1 is MDHEN and CDR2 is SYDVKM. The length of the CDR3 is 15 residues. CDR3 in amino acids: CASSSPGGAATEAFF. CDR3 DNA sequence: TGTGCCAGCAGTTCCCCAGGGGGCGCAGCCACTGAAGCTTTCTTT.

The rearrangement joins TRBV9 to TRBJ2-1, with 8 bases lining up with TRBD2. CDR1 and CDR2 from the germline V gene are SGDLS and YYNGEE. The V and J ends lost 0 bases and 3 bases, in that order; junction bases with no gene match: 2. This CDR3 contains 15 residues. The CDR3 DNA reads TGTGCCAGCAGCGTAGTGCTAGCGGGCTACAATGAGCAGTTCTTC. Translation gives CASSVVLAGYNEQFF.

The genes are TRBV3-1 (or the pseudogene TRBV3-2) and TRBJ1-2; D call uncertain. V lost 0 bases to trimming and J lost 7 bases, with 9 bases between them. The CDR3 consists of 13 residues. Germline lookup yields CDR1 LGHDT and CDR2 YNNKEL (reference sequence). DNA for the CDR3: TGTGCCAGCAGCCAAGATCTCGCGGGTGGCTACACCTTC. Its protein is CASSQDLAGGYTF.

This rearrangement joins TRBV7-8 to TRBJ2-7, with TRBD2 identical over 7 bases. CDR1 is SGHVS, CDR2 FQNEAQ, per germline. The CDR3 has 15 residues. V was clipped by 0 bases and J by 2 bases; unmatched bases: 4. CDR3 coding DNA: TGTGCCAGCAGCTTAGCAGCGGGATTCACCTACGAGCAGTACTTC. This sequence encodes CASSLAAGFTYEQYF.

J is TRBJ1-2 and V is TRBV7-9, with 7 bases fitting TRBD1. The CDR3 is made up of 14 amino acids. Germline values: CDR1 SEHNR, CDR2 FQNEAQ (reference sequence). With V trimmed by 0 bases and J by 4 bases, 2 bases remained unmatched. The chain's CDR3 is CASSLAGTAYGYTF. CDR3 in DNA: TGTGCCAGCAGCTTAGCCGGGACAGCCTATGGCTACACCTTC. Looking up the rest from reference TRBV7-9 and TRBJ1-2 gives the full variable domain: DTGVSQNPRHKITKRGQNVTFRCDPISEHNRLYWYRQTLGQGPEFLTYFQNEAQLEKSRLLSDRFSAERPKGSFSTLEIQRTEQGDSAMYLCASSLAGTAYGYTFGSGTRLTVV.

The chain combines TRBV28 with TRBJ1-5; D is perhaps TRBD1 (5 bases). Trimming took off 4 bases at V and 6 bases at J, with 16 bases between the two ends. The CDR3 is 15 amino acids. Germline-derived CDR1 and CDR2 are MDHEN and SYDVKM. CDR3 in DNA: TGTGCCAGCAGTTCGGGATCGGGGGGTCGTCAGCCCCAGCATTTT. Its translation is CASSSGSGGRQPQHF.

The chain uses TRBV9 and TRBJ1-5, with 7 bases identical to TRBD1. The CDR3 covers 16 residues. Germline assignment: CDR1 SGDLS and CDR2 YYNGEE. Trimming at V came to 2 bases and at J to 2 bases, leaving 7 bases not matched to a gene. Here the CDR3 reads CASSVSGQAGNQPQHF. The DNA for the CDR3 is TGTGCCAGCAGCGTCTCCGGACAGGCCGGCAATCAGCCCCAGCATTTT.

In its sample, this clone was seen once. DNA for the CDR3: TGCAGCGTTGAGGGGGGGCGCGCGCAAGAGACCCAGTACTTC. Protein product: CSVEGGRAQETQYF. The J gene is TRBJ2-5, the V gene TRBV29-1, with D possibly TRBD2 on 7 matching bases. Between the trimmed V and J ends, which lost 3 bases and 2 bases, there was a span of 13 bases. The V gene's germline CDR1 is SQVTM and CDR2 ANQGSEA. The CDR3 length is 14 residues. Together with reference TRBV29-1 and TRBJ2-5, the CDR3 gives the full variable domain: SAVISQKPSRDICQRGTSLTIQCQVDSQVTMMFWYRQQPGQSLTLIATANQGSEATYESGFVIDKFPISRPNLTFSTLTVSNMSPEDSSIYLCSVEGGRAQETQYFGPGTRLLVL.

The chain is built from TRBV6-6 and TRBJ2-7, with a tentative D call TRBD1 (6 bases). CDR3 length: 16 residues. V lost 0 bases, J lost 0 bases, and 12 bases lay in between. Germline V gene sequence: CDR1 MNHNY, CDR2 SVGAGI (reference sequence). In DNA form, the CDR3 reads TGTGCCAGCAGTTACTCCTCCGGGACATACTCCTACGAGCAGTACTTC. Its translation: CASSYSSGTYSYEQYF.

The chain has TRBV28 and TRBJ2-6; 8 positions agree with TRBD1. The germline CDR1 and CDR2 sequences are MDHEN and SYDVKM. V lost 7 bases, J lost 0 bases, and 2 bases stayed unmatched. The CDR3 length is 15 residues. The CDR3 is CASMDRASGANVLTF. The DNA for the CDR3 is TGTGCCAGCATGGACAGGGCCTCTGGGGCCAACGTCCTGACTTTC. Drawing the rest from reference TRBV28 and TRBJ2-6, the complete variable domain is DVKVTQSSRYLVKRTGEKVFLECVQDMDHENMFWYRQDPGLGLRLIYFSYDVKMKEKGDIPEGYSVSREKKERFSLILESASTNQTSMYLCASMDRASGANVLTFGAGSRLTVL.

This rearrangement joins TRBV13 to TRBJ1-6; maybe TRBD1 (5 bases). V gave up 6 bases and J gave up 8 bases, with 20 bases separating them. The CDR3 runs 16 residues. The germline V gene has CDR1 PRHDT and CDR2 FYEKMQ (reference sequence). The DNA for the CDR3 is TGTGCCAGCAGTGGGGCCGAAAATGCTCATTATTCACCCCTCCACTTT. It is translated as CASSGAENAHYSPLHF.

The rearrangement joins TRBV7-3 to TRBJ2-7, with 8 bases aligning to TRBD1. The CDR3 totals 16 residues. With 2 bases clipped from V and 7 bases from J, the junction kept 13 bases outside the gene matches. From germline, CDR1 is SGHTA and CDR2 FQGTGA. In DNA form, the CDR3 reads TGTGCCAGCAGCTTACAGAGGACAGGGAGCTCTTTGGAGCAGTACTTC. It specifies CASSLQRTGSSLEQYF.

V is TRBV27 and J is TRBJ1-2; 10 nucleotides align to TRBD1. CDR3 length equals 15 residues. With V trimmed by 5 bases and J by 5 bases, 8 bases remained unmatched. CDR1 is MNHEY, CDR2 SMNVEV, per germline (reference sequence). This CDR3 reads CASSRPGTGVYGYTF. CDR3 sequence (DNA): TGTGCCAGCAGTAGACCCGGGACAGGGGTGTATGGCTACACCTTC.

This clone was observed a single time. V and J are TRBV6-5 and TRBJ2-3; D uncertain. Trimming pared 11 bases from V and 0 bases from J, leaving 15 bases between. The germline V gene encodes CDR1 MNHEY and CDR2 SVGAGI. The CDR3 has 14 amino acids. This CDR3 reads CAVRARDSTDTQYF. DNA of the CDR3: TGTGCCGTGCGAGCGAGAGATAGCACAGATACGCAGTATTTT.

Here the CDR3 DNA reads TGTGCCAGTAACAAGGGACAGGGGGCCTACAATGAGCAGTTCTTC. Its translation is CASNKGQGAYNEQFF. V usage is TRBV19 and J usage is TRBJ2-1, with 11 nucleotides matching TRBD1. J lost 2 bases, V lost 7 bases, and 4 bases had no gene match. Germline assignment: CDR1 LNHDA and CDR2 SQIVND (reference sequence). The CDR3 has 15 residues.

This chain joins TRBV7-8 and TRBJ1-4, with D maybe TRBD1 (6 bases). From germline, CDR1 is SGHVS and CDR2 FQNEAQ. Between the trimmed V and J ends, which lost 4 bases and 6 bases, there was a span of 15 bases. The CDR3 runs to 15 residues. The CDR3, as DNA: TGTGCCAGCAGCTCAGGGGCAGGTTCGGATGAAAAACTGTTTTTT. It specifies CASSSGAGSDEKLFF.

The V and J genes are TRBV3-1 (or the pseudogene TRBV3-2) and TRBJ2-4; TRBD2 aligns across 11 bases. The CDR3 runs to 17 residues. The germline V gene has CDR1 LGHDT and CDR2 YNNKEL (reference sequence). V trimming: 1 base; J trimming: 1 base; junction bases outside the gene matches: 3. CDR3 protein: CASSQVGTSGAKNIQYF. DNA of the CDR3: TGTGCCAGCAGCCAAGTAGGGACTAGCGGTGCCAAAAACATTCAGTACTTC.

The CDR3 protein is CASSLRGLDGNQPQHF. The CDR3 region has the DNA TGTGCCAGCAGTCTCAGGGGGCTTGATGGCAATCAGCCCCAGCATTTT. The chain has TRBV28 and TRBJ1-5; 8 bases fit TRBD1. Trimming at V came to 5 bases and at J to 2 bases, leaving 8 bases not matched to a gene. The CDR3 has 16 amino acids. Germline loops: CDR1 MDHEN, CDR2 SYDVKM. Combining the CDR3 with reference TRBV28 and TRBJ1-5 gives the whole variable domain DVKVTQSSRYLVKRTGEKVFLECVQDMDHENMFWYRQDPGLGLRLIYFSYDVKMKEKGDIPEGYSVSREKKERFSLILESASTNQTSMYLCASSLRGLDGNQPQHFGDGTRLSIL.

This clone was found once. V usage is TRBV6-6 and J usage is TRBJ2-5, with 8 bases lining up with TRBD2. Germline assignment: CDR1 MNHNY and CDR2 SVGAGI (reference sequence). The J segment lost 1 base and the V segment lost 7 bases, leaving 8 bases of the junction unmatched. The CDR3 totals 15 residues. In DNA, the CDR3 is TGTGCCAGCACCGGATCACTAGCGGTCCAAGAGACCCAGTACTTC. It codes for CASTGSLAVQETQYF.

The rearrangement links TRBV18 to TRBJ2-7; 8 positions agree with TRBD2. This CDR3 is 14 amino acids long. CDR1 is KGHSH, CDR2 LQKENI, per germline. V shed 0 bases, J shed 7 bases, and the junction held 5 bases outside the gene matches. Written as DNA, the CDR3 is TGTGCCAGCTCACCACCCGGGAGGGCCTTTGAGCAGTACTTC. It translates to CASSPPGRAFEQYF.

The chain has TRBV4-2 and TRBJ2-7; 8 bases match TRBD2. V lost 0 bases and J lost 3; bases outside the gene matches: 10. From germline, CDR1 is LGHNA and CDR2 YNFKEQ. CDR3 length: 17 residues. CDR3 protein: CASSQDRATGGLYEQYF. CDR3 DNA: TGTGCCAGCAGCCAAGATAGGGCAACGGGAGGGCTCTACGAGCAGTACTTC.

This clone appeared a single time. The J gene is TRBJ1-1, the V gene TRBV28, with a weak D call TRBD1 (6 bases). The CDR3 runs 15 residues. Germline CDR1 is MDHEN and CDR2 is SYDVKM. Trimming left V 6 bases short and J 0 bases short, with 14 bases between. CDR3 nucleotide sequence: TGTGCCAGCAGAACCCGGGACACTCTGAACACTGAAGCTTTCTTT. This codes for CASRTRDTLNTEAFF.

The chain recombines TRBV24-1 with TRBJ2-3, with 9 bases that match TRBD2. Trimming cost V 0 bases and J 1 base; bases outside gene matches: 1. The germline gives CDR1 KGHDR, CDR2 SFDVKD. This CDR3 has 16 amino acids. The CDR3 DNA reads TGTGCCACCAGTGATTTGCCTAGCGGGGGCACAGATACGCAGTATTTT. It yields the protein CATSDLPSGGTDTQYF.

V and J are TRBV15 and TRBJ2-3; TRBD2 might be the D (6 bases). V lost 0 bases, J lost 6 bases, and 7 bases lay in between. This CDR3 spans 13 amino acids. The germline CDR1 and CDR2 sequences are LNHNV and YYDKDF (reference sequence). The CDR3 DNA is TGTGCCACCAGCAGAGAAGCGGGTGATACGCAGTATTTT. Amino acids: CATSREAGDTQYF.